The text below deals with one T cell receptor beta chain. Its antigen is undetermined. The sample is drawn from a study of cytomegalovirus exposure and HLA in healthy donors. Whole-study findings and limits: Later analysis showed most CMV-associated TCR beta chains appearing HLA-restricted. Being productive about 87% or about 30% of the time was typical of most TCR beta V segments in an earlier analysis.

CDR3 size: 16 residues. Germline V CDR1 and CDR2: SGHNT, YENEEA. Trimming cost V 0 bases and J 6 bases, with 17 bases left between them. The PCR employed 60 Vbeta primers together with 13 Jbeta primers. Produced via immunoSEQ multiplex PCR; TCRdb's table is partial and in-frame only. Among about 170,000 clones listed, about 85% were seen once. The receptor was isolated from a man aged 30-40 years in good health and CMV-seropositive. Sequencing was done on a sample of PBMCs. This sequence joins TRBV11-3 and TRBJ2-5; maybe TRBD1 (6 bases). The CDR3 coding sequence is TGTGCCAGCAGCTTAGATCCAACAGGGAGCGTACAGACCCAGTACTTC. Amino acid sequence: CASSLDPTGSVQTQYF. The variable domain in full, completed from reference TRBV11-3 and TRBJ2-5, reads EAGVVQSPRYKIIEKKQPVAFWCNPISGHNTLYWYLQNLGQGPELLIRYENEEAVDDSQLPKDRFSAERLKGVDSTLKIQPAELGDSAVYLCASSLDPTGSVQTQYFGPGTRLLVL.